This is a list of T cell receptor beta chains from one sample in a study of STAT5B mutations in CD4+ large granular lymphocyte leukemia. Repertoires were generated with immunoSEQ multiplex PCR, while TCRdb's copy carries only in-frame clones and drops some. The sample includes more than 30,000 clones, 85% to 90% of them seen just once. The source material was CD4+ T cells from blood buffy coats. The receptors come from a human donor in good health. The CDR3 runs from the conserved cysteine through the conserved F or W. The D gene is left open where the match is weak. Clone size, where shown, is once, few, many, or a class for clones that have expanded.

few . TRBJ2-3 TRBV27 15 CASITQSKGSDTQYF TGTGCCAGCATTACTCAGTCTAAGGGCAGCGATACGCAGTATTTT
. . TRBJ2-1 TRBV30 16 CAWSPWALASYNEQFF TGTGCCTGGAGTCCTTGGGCACTAGCATCCTACAATGAGCAGTTCTTC
. TRBD2 TRBJ2-1 TRBV7-2 14 CASSFVAGTNEQFF TGTGCCAGCAGCTTCGTAGCGGGGACGAATGAGCAGTTCTTC
few . TRBJ1-1 TRBV15 13 CATSGPMNTEAFF TGTGCCACCAGCGGACCCATGAACACTGAAGCTTTCTTT
. . TRBJ2-7 TRBV4-2 15 CASSQVGTEGYEQYF TGTGCCAGCAGCCAAGTGGGAACAGAAGGCTACGAGCAGTACTTC
few TRBD1 TRBJ1-5 TRBV7-4 21 CASSLALSGVPGQKYNQPQHF TGTGCCAGCAGCTTAGCGCTAAGCGGCGTGCCGGGACAGAAGTACAATCAGCCCCAGCATTTT
. TRBD1 TRBJ1-1 TRBV5-1 12 CASNRGETEAFF TGCGCCAGCAACAGGGGAGAGACTGAAGCTTTCTTT
. TRBD2 TRBJ2-5 TRBV7-9 15 CASSFALAGAETQYF TGTGCCAGCAGCTTCGCACTAGCGGGAGCGGAGACCCAGTACTTC
. . TRBJ2-7 TRBV28 12 CASSLKRREQYF TGTGCCAGCAGTCTCAAGCGTCGCGAGCAGTACTTC
once . TRBJ1-1 TRBV5-1 15 CASSRMPGVNTEAFF TGCGCCAGCAGCAGAATGCCGGGGGTGAACACTGAAGCTTTCTTT
. TRBD1 TRBJ1-5 TRBV2 14 CASITDRDREPQHF TGTGCCAGCATCACGGACAGGGACAGGGAGCCCCAGCATTTT
once TRBD1 TRBJ1-2 TRBV5-6 13 CASSLGQGFRYTF TGTGCCAGCAGCTTGGGACAGGGGTTTCGCTACACCTTC
. TRBD1 TRBJ2-7 TRBV2 13 CASTKQGIYEQYF TGTGCCAGCACCAAACAGGGGATCTACGAGCAGTACTTC
. . TRBJ1-2 TRBV6-6 14 CASSRGRENYGYTF TGTGCCAGCAGTAGGGGCAGGGAGAACTATGGCTACACCTTC
. . TRBJ2-3 TRBV19 13 CATSSLSTDTQYF TGTGCCACTTCCTCATTGAGCACAGATACGCAGTATTTT
. . TRBJ1-5 TRBV30 15 CAWSVGSGSDQPQHF TGTGCCTGGAGTGTAGGATCAGGGAGCGATCAGCCCCAGCATTTT
. . TRBJ2-2 TRBV11-2 12 CASSLGTGELFF TGTGCCAGCAGCTTAGGCACCGGGGAGCTGTTTTTT
once TRBD2 TRBJ2-1 TRBV29-1 15 CSVGTSDSSYNEQFF TGCAGCGTGGGGACTAGCGATAGCTCCTACAATGAGCAGTTCTTC
. TRBD1 TRBJ2-2 TRBV29-1 15 CSARTTGVDTGELFF TGCAGCGCACGAACGACAGGGGTGGACACCGGGGAGCTGTTTTTT
. . TRBJ1-3 TRBV28 15 CASSLWRGAGNTIYF TGTGCCAGCAGTTTATGGCGAGGGGCTGGAAACACCATATATTTT
. . TRBJ1-2 TRBV6-1 14 CASSELGESYGYTF TGTGCCAGCAGTGAATTGGGGGAGTCCTATGGCTACACCTTC
. . TRBJ1-2 TRBV19 16 CASSMTSDLGGYGYTF TGTGCCAGTAGTATGACCTCAGACCTAGGCGGCTATGGCTACACCTTC